The 32 T cell receptor beta chains presented below share a single source sample, sequenced in a study of shared clonotypes between healthy human individuals. Naivety among CD8 cells was defined by CD45RO negativity and positive CCR7 selection, thereby excluding terminally differentiated effector memory CD45RA+ cells. The method was immunoSEQ multiplex PCR; TCRdb's version includes in-frame clones alone and lacks a portion of them. The sample carries about 2.2 million clones, 90% to 95% recorded once. The sequenced sample consisted of naive CD8+ T cells from PBMCs. The source is a man aged 18 to 30 in good health. Some clones in this sample may be carry-over from other donors' samples.

The gene calls are TRBV28 and TRBJ2-7; 9 bases map to TRBD1. In germline, CDR1 is MDHEN, CDR2 SYDVKM. The trim removed 7 bases at V and 7 bases at J, leaving 17 bases unmatched. The CDR3 extends over 16 amino acids. CDR3 coding DNA: TGTGCCAGCACCTCTGAGGTCGGACAGGGGATGTGGGAGCAGTACTTC. This sequence encodes CASTSEVGQGMWEQYF.

The CDR3 spells CASSLRDSYEQYF. CDR3 nucleotides: TGTGCCAGCAGCCTCCGGGACAGCTACGAGCAGTACTTC. This chain links TRBV7-2 with TRBJ2-7, with 7 bases that match TRBD1. The ends lost 5 bases at V and 3 bases at J; junction bases unmatched: 4. The CDR3 has 13 amino acids. Germline V gene data show CDR1 as SGHTA and CDR2 as FQGNSA.

This clone was detected only once. The chain combines TRBV28 with TRBJ2-5; 9 nucleotides match TRBD2. V dropped 0 bases and J dropped 5; count of bases not matched to a gene: 7. In germline, CDR1 is MDHEN, CDR2 SYDVKM. This CDR3 comprises 16 residues. The CDR3 here is CASSLWLAGNGETQYF. The CDR3 DNA is TGTGCCAGCAGTTTATGGCTAGCGGGAAACGGGGAGACCCAGTACTTC.

J is TRBJ1-6 and V is TRBV28; D ambiguous. V lost 5 bases and J 2 bases, leaving 13 bases between the germline ends. This CDR3 region has 16 residues. The V gene's germline CDR1 is MDHEN and CDR2 SYDVKM. The CDR3 bases are TGTGCCAGCAGTGGACCCCATTCTCCCTATAATTCACCCCTCCACTTT. This translates into CASSGPHSPYNSPLHF.

The rearrangement uses TRBV4-3 and TRBJ2-2; D remains unclear. Germline assignment: CDR1 LGHNA and CDR2 YSLEER. The V end was cut by 1 base, the J end by 0 bases, with 9 bases between. The CDR3 consists of 16 residues. The CDR3 DNA sequence: TGCGCCAGCAGCCAAGCCTCGATCTCGAACACCGGGGAGCTGTTTTTT. Translation gives CASSQASISNTGELFF.

The V and J genes are TRBV27 and TRBJ1-2; D call uncertain. The CDR3 length is 14 residues. V dropped 0 bases and J dropped 0 bases, with 5 bases sitting between them. In germline, CDR1 is MNHEY, CDR2 SMNVEV (reference sequence). Here the CDR3 reads CASSLSNSNYGYTF. Here the CDR3 DNA reads TGTGCCAGCAGTTTATCTAACTCTAACTATGGCTACACCTTC.

The genes are TRBV25-1 and TRBJ1-3; no firm D call. Trimming pared 1 base from V and 4 bases from J, leaving 11 bases between. The CDR3 loop spans 15 amino acids. Germline V gene lookup returns CDR1 MGHDK and CDR2 SYGVNS. The DNA for the CDR3 is TGTGCCAGCAGTGAATTTTCCAGTACCGGAAACACCATATATTTT. It translates to CASSEFSSTGNTIYF.

V usage is TRBV5-6 and J usage is TRBJ2-1; no firm D call. V shed 0 bases and J shed 1 base, with 8 bases lying between them. The length of the CDR3 is 15 residues. Looked up from germline, CDR1 is SGHDT and CDR2 is YYEEEE. CDR3 DNA sequence: TGTGCCAGCAGCTTGGCTTTTGGGTCCTACAATGAGCAGTTCTTC. Translated, it gives CASSLAFGSYNEQFF.

The rearrangement links TRBV6-1 to TRBJ2-6; D tentatively fits TRBD1 or TRBD2 (5 bases each). CDR1 MNHNS and CDR2 SASEGT come from the germline V gene. Trimming pared 7 bases from V and 9 bases from J, leaving 19 bases between. The length of the CDR3 is 15 residues. CDR3 protein: CASTPRIGTDNVLTF. The CDR3 DNA reads as TGTGCCAGCACTCCAAGGATAGGGACGGACAACGTCCTGACTTTC.

J is TRBJ1-5 and V is TRBV4-2, with D possibly matching TRBD1 (5 bases). Germline assignment: CDR1 LGHNA and CDR2 YNFKEQ. The CDR3 runs to 15 residues. V lost 3 bases to trimming and J lost 1 base, with 10 bases between them. The CDR3 DNA sequence: TGTGCCAGCAGCCAGGGCGGGGGAAGCAATCAGCCCCAGCATTTT. Amino acids: CASSQGGGSNQPQHF.

The chain couples TRBV27 to TRBJ2-1; D uncertain. The CDR3 extends over 11 amino acids. Trimming removed 5 bases from V and 6 bases from J, with 5 bases in between. Germline CDR1 is MNHEY and CDR2 is SMNVEV (reference sequence). The CDR3 reads CASSRVNEQFF. For the CDR3, the DNA is TGTGCCAGCAGTAGAGTCAATGAGCAGTTCTTC.

This chain uses TRBV11-1 with TRBJ1-5; 10 bases align to TRBD1. Germline V gene sequence: CDR1 SGHAT, CDR2 FQDESV (reference sequence). The length of the CDR3 is 16 residues. The V gene end was trimmed by 2 bases and the J gene end by 4 bases; junction bases not matched to a gene: 5. In DNA form, the CDR3 reads TGTGCCAGCAGCTTAAGGGACAGGGGTCCAAATCAGCCCCAGCATTTT. The encoded protein is CASSLRDRGPNQPQHF. The full variable domain, in which reference TRBV11-1 and TRBJ1-5 provide the parts outside the CDR3, is EAEVAQSPRYKITEKSQAVAFWCDPISGHATLYWYRQILGQGPELLVQFQDESVVDDSQLPKDRFSAERLKGVDSTLKIQPAELGDSAMYLCASSLRDRGPNQPQHFGDGTRLSIL.

The chain recombines TRBV4-1 with TRBJ2-3; 8 nucleotides match TRBD2. CDR3 size: 16 residues. The trim removed 0 bases at V and 8 bases at J, leaving 10 bases unmatched. Germline V gene sequence: CDR1 MGHRA, CDR2 YSYEKL. The CDR3 coding sequence is TGCGCCAGCAGCCAAGATGCCGGACTAGCCTCGAGTACGCAGTATTTT. It is translated as CASSQDAGLASSTQYF.

The chain links TRBV7-9 to TRBJ2-4; perhaps TRBD2 as D (6 bases). CDR1 and CDR2 from the germline V gene are SEHNR and FQNEAQ (reference sequence). CDR3 length: 16 amino acids. Trimming removed 5 bases at V and 11 bases at J, with 25 bases between. The DNA of the CDR3 is TGTGCCAGCAGCCATAGGGTAGGCGGGACCGAAACTTTTCAGTACTTC. Residues: CASSHRVGGTETFQYF. The whole variable domain, remainder taken from reference TRBV7-9 and TRBJ2-4, is DTGVSQNPRHKITKRGQNVTFRCDPISEHNRLYWYRQTLGQGPEFLTYFQNEAQLEKSRLLSDRFSAERPKGSFSTLEIQRTEQGDSAMYLCASSHRVGGTETFQYFGAGTRLSVL.

The chain combines TRBV18 with TRBJ1-3, with D maybe TRBD1 (6 bases). The CDR3 has 17 amino acids. V lost 4 bases and J lost 4, with 20 bases in between. Germline CDR1 is KGHSH and CDR2 is LQKENI. The CDR3 coding sequence is TGTGCCAGCTCACGCCATCCCCTAGACAGGTCCGGAAACACCATATATTTT. This translates into CASSRHPLDRSGNTIYF.

Of note for this clone: Additional DNA sequences in this sample encode the identical CDR3. The chain uses TRBV7-9 and TRBJ2-7, with TRBD2 as a possible D gene (6 bases). This CDR3 has 12 amino acids. V lost 1 base and J 5 bases, leaving 6 bases between the germline ends. CDR1 is SEHNR and CDR2 is FQNEAQ in the germline V gene (reference sequence). CDR3 sequence (DNA): TGTGCCAGCAGCTTAGGCGGGGACGAGCAGTACTTC. It translates to CASSLGGDEQYF. Full variable domain (rest looked up from reference TRBV7-9 and TRBJ2-7): DTGVSQNPRHKITKRGQNVTFRCDPISEHNRLYWYRQTLGQGPEFLTYFQNEAQLEKSRLLSDRFSAERPKGSFSTLEIQRTEQGDSAMYLCASSLGGDEQYFGPGTRLTVT.

J is TRBJ2-1 and V is TRBV10-2; perhaps D is TRBD1 or TRBD2 (5 bases each). V was clipped by 6 bases and J by 1 base, with 13 bases between them. CDR1 WSHSY and CDR2 SAAADI come from the germline V gene. The CDR3 is 15 amino acids. The CDR3 DNA is TGCGCCAGCAGAGAGGGGCGACTATCCTACAATGAGCAGTTCTTC. Amino acid sequence: CASREGRLSYNEQFF.

The rearrangement links TRBV6-1 to TRBJ2-5; D uncertain. CDR1 MNHNS and CDR2 SASEGT come from the germline V gene. Trimming cost V 8 bases and J 0 bases, with 7 bases left between them. The CDR3 totals 12 residues. CDR3 residues: CASARYQETQYF. CDR3 sequence (DNA): TGTGCCAGCGCCCGGTACCAAGAGACCCAGTACTTC.

The gene calls are TRBV29-1 and TRBJ2-7; 9 nucleotides align to TRBD1. V dropped 7 bases and J dropped 3; count of bases not matched to a gene: 4. This CDR3 contains 12 residues. Germline CDR1 SQVTM, CDR2 ANQGSEA. DNA of the CDR3: TGCAGCGCCGGGACAGGGCTCTACGAGCAGTACTTC. It yields the protein CSAGTGLYEQYF.

In nucleotides, the CDR3 is TGTGCCAGTAGCAGCTCCGGGACAGGGGGCCTGAGAGGCTATGGCTACACCTTC. Amino acid sequence: CASSSSGTGGLRGYGYTF. The V gene is TRBV19, the J gene TRBJ1-2; 12 nucleotides line up with TRBD1. After removal of 6 bases from V and 4 bases from J, the junction contained 15 bases not matched to a gene. Per germline, CDR1 LNHDA and CDR2 SQIVND (reference sequence). The CDR3 has 18 residues.

V gene TRBV27 combines with J gene TRBJ1-2; 7 bases are shared with TRBD1. Trimming removed 6 bases from V and 6 bases from J; junction bases left unmatched: 4. Per the germline V gene, CDR1 is MNHEY and CDR2 is SMNVEV (reference sequence). The CDR3 is made up of 12 amino acids. The CDR3 DNA reads as TGTGCCAGCAGCAACAGGGGTGATGGCTACACCTTC. Its translation is CASSNRGDGYTF.

The chain recombines TRBV12-5 with TRBJ1-1, with 7 bases lining up with TRBD1. Germline V gene lookup returns CDR1 LGHNT and CDR2 FRNRAP. This CDR3 has 17 amino acids. Unmatched junction bases numbered 11, after V lost 4 bases and J lost 0 bases. CDR3 protein: CASGSTGDPPMNTEAFF. CDR3 nucleotide sequence: TGTGCTAGTGGTTCAACAGGGGACCCTCCCATGAACACTGAAGCTTTCTTT.

This clone was seen only once. The chain uses TRBV5-5 and TRBJ2-7; 7 positions agree with TRBD1. V dropped 0 bases and J dropped 3; count of bases not matched to a gene: 3. Germline CDR1 reads SGHKS; CDR2 reads YYEKEE (reference sequence). There are 14 residues in the CDR3. The CDR3 here is CASSLGDSNYEQYF. CDR3 sequence (DNA): TGTGCCAGCAGCTTGGGGGACAGCAACTACGAGCAGTACTTC.

The chain carries TRBV7-3 and TRBJ2-1, with 12 bases fitting TRBD2. V was pared by 5 bases and J by 10 bases, with 12 bases of the junction left unmatched. The CDR3 has 16 amino acids. Germline V gene sequence: CDR1 SGHTA, CDR2 FQGTGA. The CDR3 protein is CASSVGASGRAKEQFF. The CDR3 DNA sequence: TGTGCCAGCAGCGTAGGGGCTAGCGGGAGGGCCAAGGAGCAGTTCTTC. Variable domain in full (rest from reference TRBV7-3 and TRBJ2-1): GAGVSQTPSNKVTEKGKYVELRCDPISGHTALYWYRQSLGQGPEFLIYFQGTGAADDSGLPNDRFFAVRPEGSVSTLKIQRTERGDSAVYLCASSVGASGRAKEQFFGPGTRLTVL.

This clone was seen only once. The chain couples TRBV15 to TRBJ2-5, with a possible D match to TRBD1 (6 bases). This CDR3 has 15 amino acids. Deletions cut 0 bases from V and 3 bases from J, with 11 bases between. Germline CDR1 reads LNHNV; CDR2 reads YYDKDF (reference sequence). The chain's CDR3 is CATSRDRDTEETQYF. The DNA for the CDR3 is TGTGCCACCAGCAGAGACCGGGACACCGAAGAGACCCAGTACTTC.

About this clone: Other DNA sequences from this sample encode an identical CDR3 as well. The V gene is TRBV7-3, the J gene TRBJ2-1; TRBD2 agrees at 9 bases. Germline V gene lookup returns CDR1 SGHTA and CDR2 FQGTGA. Trimming took 2 bases from V and 1 from J; bases not matched to a gene: 3. This CDR3 contains 16 residues. The CDR3 here is CASSLGGRGSYNEQFF. The DNA of the CDR3 is TGTGCCAGCAGCTTAGGCGGGAGGGGTTCCTACAATGAGCAGTTCTTC.

The CDR3 reads CASSYSGDGNTIYF. The CDR3 DNA follows: TGTGCCAGCAGTTACTCAGGGGACGGAAACACCATATATTTT. The genes are TRBV6-6 and TRBJ1-3, with D possibly matching TRBD1 (5 bases). Germline CDR1 MNHNY, CDR2 SVGAGI (reference sequence). The V and J ends lost 0 bases and 4 bases respectively, with 7 bases between them. The CDR3 has 14 amino acids.

Remarks on this clone: The sample contains more than one DNA sequence encoding this CDR3. The V gene is TRBV4-1, the J gene TRBJ2-7; TRBD1 aligns across 7 bases. This CDR3 region has 14 residues. With V trimmed by 1 base and J by 4 bases, 4 bases remained unmatched. CDR1 is MGHRA, CDR2 YSYEKL, per germline. The CDR3 sequence is CASSQVGTAYEQYF. CDR3 DNA sequence: TGCGCCAGCAGCCAAGTAGGGACAGCATACGAGCAGTACTTC.

Concerning this clone: Different DNA sequences within this sample yield the same CDR3. V is TRBV7-9 and J is TRBJ2-3; 9 nucleotides match TRBD2. This CDR3 is built from 16 residues. CDR1 is SEHNR, CDR2 FQNEAQ, per germline (reference sequence). With V trimmed by 1 base and J by 1 base, 3 bases remained unmatched. This CDR3 reads CASSLGLAVGTDTQYF. Written as DNA, the CDR3 is TGTGCCAGCAGCTTAGGACTAGCGGTGGGCACAGATACGCAGTATTTT.

The V call is TRBV7-3, the J call TRBJ2-3; tentative D call: TRBD1 (6 bases). The germline V gene has CDR1 SGHTA and CDR2 FQGTGA. The V end was cut by 6 bases, the J end by 1 base, with 14 bases between. The CDR3 length is 15 residues. In DNA form, the CDR3 reads TGTGCCAGCAGTCCAGGGGTGACCCGCACAGATACGCAGTATTTT. Encoded protein: CASSPGVTRTDTQYF.

Notes on this clone: This sample includes further DNA sequences coding for the same CDR3. The gene calls are TRBV19 and TRBJ1-5, with D unresolved. CDR3 length: 12 residues. The V gene lost 2 bases and the J gene lost 9 bases, with 8 bases spanning the gap. Germline V gives CDR1 LNHDA, CDR2 SQIVND (reference sequence). The CDR3 is CASSIPSGPQHF. For the CDR3, the DNA is TGTGCCAGTAGTATACCGAGTGGGCCCCAGCATTTT.

About this clone itself: The identical CDR3 is also encoded by other nucleotide sequences in the sample. This chain uses TRBV27 with TRBJ2-7, with unresolved D. From germline, CDR1 is MNHEY and CDR2 SMNVEV (reference sequence). The CDR3 sequence is 15 residues long. Trimming took off 0 bases at V and 0 bases at J, with 9 bases between the two ends. The CDR3 sequence: CASSLSALSSYEQYF. CDR3 bases: TGTGCCAGCAGTTTATCGGCCCTCAGCTCCTACGAGCAGTACTTC.